This T cell receptor (beta chain) was profiled in a study of OX40 agonist ivuxolimab in advanced cancers. The repertoire was sequenced with immunoSEQ multiplex PCR; TCRdb's copy has only in-frame clones and lacks some. The sample has about 79,000 clones; roughly 84% are singletons. Germline values: CDR1 MDHEN, CDR2 SYDVKM. Deletions cut 1 base from V and 10 bases from J, with 11 bases between. The length of the CDR3 is 14 residues. The clonotype was recovered from an adult with an advanced solid tumor such as melanoma, head and neck, liver or kidney cancer. The chain uses TRBV28 and TRBJ1-6; perhaps TRBD1 as D (6 bases). The sequenced sample was CD4+ or CD8+ T cells sorted from blood, obtained in a trial of the OX40 agonist ivuxolimab. Written as DNA, the CDR3 is TGTGCCAGCAGTTTATCCAGGGGTGGATCACCCCTCCACTTT. Its protein product is CASSLSRGGSPLHF.